This is a list of T cell receptor beta chains from one sample in a study of blood T cells in healthy people across ages. TCRdb reprocessed the 5' RACE reads with MiXCR, giving one entry per CDR3 protein. The table lists about 780,000 distinct CDR3 sequences, about 46% of them singletons, with about a sixth in the top ten. What was sequenced was blood. These receptors were taken from a man older than 75 in good health. Both conserved end residues are trimmed from each CDR3. Fields, in order: V gene, CDR3 protein.

TRBV6-1 | ASSEGSLETQY
TRBV15 | ATSRDHPRAGIAKNIQY
TRBV29-1 | SVGDRVIRAF
TRBV7-6 | ASSSGQTAKNIQY
TRBV6-2/TRBV6-3 | ASTDRGESYGYT
TRBV9 | ASSGGLAGGQY
TRBV6-2/TRBV6-3 | ASTIGQVNTGELF
TRBV10-3 | AISGHSPSYEQY
TRBV28 | ASSFQGSGANVLT
TRBV13 | ASSWGARGYT
TRBV27 | ASRGQGSLGNTIY
TRBV9 | ASSIASGREYEQY
TRBV29-1 | SVEGADGANVLT
TRBV7-2 | ASSLPRVDEQF
TRBV27 | ASGLAGSRGDTQY
TRBV21-1 | ASSFGARTGLFYEQY
TRBV28 | ASRSETQY
TRBV27 | ASSSWDRGHGYT
TRBV28 | ASSLYYGEQY
TRBV20-1 | SAIRGGGSLLEHNEQF
TRBV30 | AWSTGQGGANYGYT
TRBV12-3/TRBV12-4 | ASSLGLSGGHEQY
TRBV15 | ATSRGPGSEQY
TRBV6-6 | ASRGRTVAKNIQY
TRBV11-3 | ASSLDLGTKEAF
TRBV6-5 | ASSLGQRYNNEQF
TRBV29-1 | SALSGGGNQPQH
TRBV20-1 | SASLASGKADTQY
TRBV7-7 | ASSDLRGADTQY
TRBV24-1 | ATSDPAAVNSYNEQF
TRBV29-1 | SASGQVGETQY
TRBV7-9 | ASSQGRQGIGSGANVLT
TRBV28 | ASTFQTGVSTDTQY
TRBV6-5 | ASRPGQGAEKLF
TRBV10-3 | AISGSYEQY
TRBV20-1 | SARDLGEKLF
TRBV5-1 | ASSPYPAVYNEQF
TRBV7-2 | ASSSTQGTYNEQY